This entry lists 5 T cell receptor beta chains sequenced from one sample in a study of blood T cell repertoires in COVID-19. Repertoires were generated with immunoSEQ multiplex PCR, while TCRdb's copy carries only in-frame clones and drops some. The data show over 200,000 clones, 91% seen once. The material sequenced was peripheral blood. These receptor sequences come from a person under 35 with COVID-19, enrolled during active disease.

The gene calls are TRBV11-2 and TRBJ1-4, with 8 positions matching TRBD1. CDR1 and CDR2 (germline): SGHAT, FQNNGV. The CDR3 runs to 14 residues. The J segment lost 8 bases and the V segment lost 3 bases, leaving 5 bases of the junction unmatched. The CDR3 nucleotides are TGTGCCAGCAGCTTTGACAGGGGTAGGGAAAAACTGTTTTTT. Translating it yields CASSFDRGREKLFF.

V usage is TRBV7-9 and J usage is TRBJ1-2; TRBD1 matches at 9 bases. The CDR3 has 14 residues. The ends lost 5 bases at V and 3 bases at J; junction bases unmatched: 4. Germline-derived CDR1 and CDR2 are SEHNR and FQNEAQ (reference sequence). Here the CDR3 DNA reads TGTGCCAGCAGCGATCGGACAGGGGACTATGGCTACACCTTC. Encoded protein: CASSDRTGDYGYTF.

V gene TRBV4-2 combines with J gene TRBJ2-7; TRBD2 matches at 8 bases. The germline CDR1 and CDR2 sequences are LGHNA and YNFKEQ. Trimming cost V 0 bases and J 2 bases; bases outside gene matches: 6. The CDR3 has 16 amino acids. CDR3 protein: CASSQDLTSGAYEQYF. The CDR3 coding sequence is TGTGCCAGCAGCCAAGATCTTACTAGCGGAGCCTACGAGCAGTACTTC.

This chain links TRBV6-5 with TRBJ2-1; 11 bases are a match to TRBD2. Germline V CDR1 and CDR2: MNHEY, SVGAGI. J lost 7 bases, V lost 9 bases, and 8 bases had no gene match. CDR3 length: 14 amino acids. CDR3 region: CASRGIAGGNEQFF. Written as DNA, the CDR3 is TGTGCCAGTAGAGGAATAGCGGGAGGGAATGAGCAGTTCTTC.

Regarding this clone: Other DNA sequences of this sample code for an identical CDR3. The rearrangement joins TRBV19 to TRBJ2-5; 8 bases are shared with TRBD2. The V and J ends lost 1 base and 2 bases, in that order; junction bases with no gene match: 0. CDR1 and CDR2 from the germline V gene are LNHDA and SQIVND (reference sequence). The CDR3 runs 14 residues. CDR3 sequence (DNA): TGTGCCAGTAGTATAGCGGGAGGGCAAGAGACCCAGTACTTC. Translation: CASSIAGGQETQYF.